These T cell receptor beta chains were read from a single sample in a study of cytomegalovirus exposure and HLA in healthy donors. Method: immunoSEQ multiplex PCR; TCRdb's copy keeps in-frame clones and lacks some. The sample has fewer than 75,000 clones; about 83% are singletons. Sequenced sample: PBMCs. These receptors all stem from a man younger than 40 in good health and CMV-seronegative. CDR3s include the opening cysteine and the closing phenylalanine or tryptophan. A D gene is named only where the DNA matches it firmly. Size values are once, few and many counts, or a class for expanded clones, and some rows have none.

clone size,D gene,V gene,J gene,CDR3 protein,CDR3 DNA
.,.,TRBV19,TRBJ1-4,CASSIWRDSGEKLFF,TGTGCCAGTAGTATTTGGAGGGACTCGGGTGAAAAACTGTTTTTT
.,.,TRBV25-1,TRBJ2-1,CASRPSWEEVEQFF,TGTGCCAGCAGACCATCGTGGGAGGAGGTTGAGCAGTTCTTC
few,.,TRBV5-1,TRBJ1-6,CASSLYPRGQATNSPLHF,TGCGCCAGCAGCTTGTACCCGCGGGGGCAGGCTACCAATTCACCCCTCCACTTT
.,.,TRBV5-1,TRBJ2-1,CASSSLQGSSYNEQFF,TGCGCCAGCAGCTCGTTACAGGGCAGCTCCTACAATGAGCAGTTCTTC
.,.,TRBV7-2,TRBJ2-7,CASSLARQGIYEQYF,TGTGCCAGCAGCTTAGCACGGCAGGGGATCTACGAGCAGTACTTC
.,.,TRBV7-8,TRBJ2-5,CASSLIQKETQYF,TGTGCCAGCAGCTTAATCCAAAAAGAGACCCAGTACTTC
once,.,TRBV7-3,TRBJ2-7,CASSSMPRQSYEQYF,TGTGCCAGCAGCTCTATGCCCCGACAATCCTACGAGCAGTACTTC
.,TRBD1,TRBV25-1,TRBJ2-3,CASSRTGGKADTQYF,TGTGCCAGCAGTAGGACAGGGGGCAAGGCAGATACGCAGTATTTT
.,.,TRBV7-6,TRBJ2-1,CASSPPSAATYNEQFF,TGTGCCAGCAGCCCTCCCTCGGCGGCCACTTACAATGAGCAGTTCTTC
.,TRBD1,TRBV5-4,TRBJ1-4,CASSAETGGHGEKLFF,TGTGCCAGCAGCGCCGAGACAGGGGGCCACGGTGAAAAACTGTTTTTT
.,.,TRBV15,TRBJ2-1,CATSPHGGQPRSSYNEQFF,TGTGCCACCAGCCCACACGGGGGGCAGCCTAGGAGCTCCTACAATGAGCAGTTCTTC
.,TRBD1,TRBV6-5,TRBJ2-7,CASSKTGAEQYF,TGTGCCAGCAGTAAAACAGGGGCCGAGCAGTACTTC
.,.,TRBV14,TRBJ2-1,CASSTGTFGGYNEQFF,TGTGCCAGCAGCACGGGGACTTTTGGGGGCTACAATGAGCAGTTCTTC
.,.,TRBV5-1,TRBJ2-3,CASSSRDTDTQYF,TGCGCCAGCAGCTCCCGGGACACAGATACGCAGTATTTT
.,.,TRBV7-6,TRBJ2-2,CASSSPAGRGGSGELFF,TGTGCCAGCAGCTCCCCGGCCGGCAGGGGAGGGAGCGGGGAGCTGTTTTTT
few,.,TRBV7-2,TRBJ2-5,CASSPRGYPQTQYF,TGTGCCAGCAGCCCACGGGGGTACCCCCAGACCCAGTACTTC
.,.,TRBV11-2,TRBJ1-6,CASSLPSKRGGNSPLHF,TGTGCCAGCAGCTTACCCTCAAAGCGAGGGGGAAATTCACCCCTCCACTTT
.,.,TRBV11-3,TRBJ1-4,CASSQHGETNEKLFF,TGTGCCAGCAGCCAACATGGGGAGACTAATGAAAAACTGTTTTTT
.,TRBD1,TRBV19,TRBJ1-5,CASSRTRGMSNQPQHF,TGTGCCAGTAGTCGGACCAGGGGGATGAGCAATCAGCCCCAGCATTTT
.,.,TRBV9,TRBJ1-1,CASSAQGNTEAFF,TGTGCCAGCAGCGCACAGGGGAACACTGAAGCTTTCTTT
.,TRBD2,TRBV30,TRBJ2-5,CAWSGGLQETQYF,TGTGCCTGGAGTGGGGGACTACAAGAGACCCAGTACTTC
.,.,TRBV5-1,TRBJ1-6,CASSLQGRDSPLHF,TGCGCCAGCAGTCTTCAGGGTCGGGATTCACCCCTCCACTTT
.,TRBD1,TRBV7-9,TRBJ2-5,CASSYGQGQETQYF,TGTGCCAGCAGTTACGGACAGGGCCAAGAGACCCAGTACTTC
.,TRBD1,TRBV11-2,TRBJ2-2,CASMKGTGRTGELFF,TGTGCCAGCATGAAAGGGACAGGGCGCACCGGGGAGCTGTTTTTT
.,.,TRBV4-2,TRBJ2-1,CASSQDLGTPSNEQFF,TGTGCCAGCAGCCAAGATCTCGGGACACCCTCCAATGAGCAGTTCTTC
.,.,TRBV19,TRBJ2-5,CASSSYTAPQETQYF,TGTGCCAGTAGCTCTTATACTGCGCCCCAAGAGACCCAGTACTTC
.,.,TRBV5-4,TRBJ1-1,CASSLSEVNTEAFF,TGTGCCAGCAGCTTGAGTGAGGTGAACACTGAAGCTTTCTTT
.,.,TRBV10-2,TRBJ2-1,CASSEMGRYNEQFF,TGCGCCAGCAGCGAGATGGGGCGGTACAATGAGCAGTTCTTC
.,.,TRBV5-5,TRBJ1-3,CASSPEASGNTIYF,TGTGCCAGCAGCCCCGAAGCCTCTGGAAACACCATATATTTT
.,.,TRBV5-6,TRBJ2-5,CASSLTTGETQYF,TGTGCCAGCAGCTTGACTACCGGAGAGACCCAGTACTTC